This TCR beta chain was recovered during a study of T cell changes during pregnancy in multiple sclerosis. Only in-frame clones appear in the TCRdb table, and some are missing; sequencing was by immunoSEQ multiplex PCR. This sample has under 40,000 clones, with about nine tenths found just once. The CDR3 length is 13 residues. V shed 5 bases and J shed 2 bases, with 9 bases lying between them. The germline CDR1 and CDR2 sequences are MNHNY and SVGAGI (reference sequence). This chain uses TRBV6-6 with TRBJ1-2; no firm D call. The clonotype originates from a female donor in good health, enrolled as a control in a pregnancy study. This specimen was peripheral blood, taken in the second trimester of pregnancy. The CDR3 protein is CASSPTENYGYTF. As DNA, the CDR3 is TGTGCCAGCAGTCCAACAGAAAACTATGGCTACACCTTC.